Each of the 26 T cell receptor beta chains below was sequenced from the same sample in a study of post-analysis software for immune sequencing data. The TCR beta cDNA libraries contained unique molecular identifiers. TCRdb fed the PCR reads into MiXCR, producing one record per CDR3 protein. The sample carries about half a million distinct CDR3 sequences, less than 40% recorded once. No antigen has been assigned to these receptors. Overall study findings and caveats: Controls had lower frequencies than patients of about 5 TRBV segments, which included TRBV5-6, TRBV5-1 and TRBV20-1.

Material for sequencing was blood. These receptors came from a girl aged 2 to 17 with multiple sclerosis.

This clonotype was found a few times. V and J are TRBV10-3 and TRBJ1-1; 7 nucleotides match TRBD1. The V gene end was trimmed by 3 bases and the J gene end by 1 base; junction bases not matched to a gene: 8. CDR3 size: 16 residues. Germline V CDR1 and CDR2: ENHRY, SYGVKD. As DNA, the CDR3 is TGTGCCATCAGTGAAGGACAGGCGAGAGGGAACACTGAAGCTTTCTTT. Its translation: CAISEGQARGNTEAFF.

CDR3 in amino acids: CATSRGGTEETQYF. The CDR3 nucleotides are TGTGCCACCAGCAGAGGGGGGACAGAAGAGACCCAGTACTTC. This chain links TRBV15 with TRBJ2-5, with 7 nucleotides matching TRBD1. The CDR3 length is 14 residues. CDR1 is LNHNV, CDR2 YYDKDF, per germline (reference sequence). V trimming: 1 base; J trimming: 3 bases; junction bases outside the gene matches: 2.

The V and J genes are TRBV5-1 and TRBJ2-7; possible D gene TRBD1, 6 bases. Trimming shortened V by 3 bases and J by 2 bases, and 12 bases separated the two germline ends. CDR3 length equals 14 residues. Germline V gene sequence: CDR1 SGHRS, CDR2 YFSETQ. The CDR3, as DNA: TGCGCCAGCAGCTCGCAGGGGATCGCCTACGAGCAGTACTTC. It codes for CASSSQGIAYEQYF.

This clonotype was counted ten times or more. The CDR3 DNA reads as TGTGCCAGCAGCCAATCGAATAACTATGGCTACACCTTC. This codes for CASSQSNNYGYTF. The chain employs TRBV16 and TRBJ1-2, with D uncertain. V gave up 0 bases and J gave up 1 base, with 3 bases separating them. The CDR3 totals 13 residues. Germline values: CDR1 KGHSY, CDR2 FQNENV.

The sample holds a few counts of this clonotype. The junction differs from germline at one of its ends, possibly a read error. The CDR3 nucleotides are TGTGCCATCAGTGAAGAGCCTCAAGGGACCCAGTACTTC. Its protein is CAISEEPQGTQYF. This chain links TRBV10-3 with TRBJ2-7, with D unclear. TRBJ2-5 explains the end of the DNA better; the J call may be wrong. This CDR3 is 13 amino acids long. CDR1 and CDR2 (germline): ENHRY, SYGVKD.

This chain joins TRBV20-1 and TRBJ2-7; 9 positions agree with TRBD1. Germline V gene data show CDR1 as DFQATT and CDR2 as SNEGSKA (reference sequence). The junction had 11 bases not matched to a gene; V was cut back by 6 bases and J by 5 bases. The CDR3 contains 14 residues. The CDR3 coding sequence is TGCAGTGCAAAAACCGGGACAGGGATCCACGAGCAGTACTTC. It is translated as CSAKTGTGIHEQYF.

This clonotype showed up just a few times. The chain links TRBV11-2 to TRBJ2-7; D call uncertain. Germline V gives CDR1 SGHAT, CDR2 FQNNGV. The V end was cut by 1 base, the J end by 2 bases, with 6 bases between. This CDR3 spans 13 amino acids. In DNA, the CDR3 is TGTGCCAGCAGCTTAGGGTATACCTACGAGCAGTACTTC. It specifies CASSLGYTYEQYF.

This sequence joins TRBV7-9 and TRBJ1-5; 7 bases align to TRBD1. The CDR3 has 17 amino acids. Germline V CDR1 and CDR2: SEHNR, FQNEAQ (reference sequence). V was clipped by 1 base and J by 5 bases; unmatched bases: 11. The CDR3 loop reads CASSLGIGTEIDQPQHF. CDR3 bases: TGTGCCAGCAGCTTAGGTATTGGGACAGAGATCGATCAGCCCCAGCATTTT.

The J gene is TRBJ1-2, the V gene TRBV5-1; D not certain. This CDR3 has 15 residues. Trimming shortened V by 0 bases and J by 4 bases, and 13 bases separated the two germline ends. Germline V gives CDR1 SGHRS, CDR2 YFSETQ. CDR3 DNA: TGCGCCAGCAGCTTGGAGTTCGGGGTTTCCTATGGCTACACCTTC. Protein sequence: CASSLEFGVSYGYTF. The complete variable domain, with remaining parts taken from reference TRBV5-1 and TRBJ1-2, reads KAGVTQTPRYLIKTRGQQVTLSCSPISGHRSVSWYQQTPGQGLQFLFEYFSETQRNKGNFPGRFSGRQFSNSRSEMNVSTLELGDSALYLCASSLEFGVSYGYTFGSGTRLTVV.

This clonotype was observed a handful of times. V and J are TRBV29-1 and TRBJ1-2, with 10 positions matching TRBD1. The CDR3 is 14 residues long. Trimming took 6 bases from V and 7 from J; bases not matched to a gene: 11. The germline V gene encodes CDR1 SQVTM and CDR2 ANQGSEA. The DNA of the CDR3 is TGCAGCGTGTTCGCGGGACAGGGGATCGGTGGCTACACCTTC. Translating it yields CSVFAGQGIGGYTF. Variable domain in full (rest from reference TRBV29-1 and TRBJ1-2): SAVISQKPSRDICQRGTSLTIQCQVDSQVTMMFWYRQQPGQSLTLIATANQGSEATYESGFVIDKFPISRPNLTFSTLTVSNMSPEDSSIYLCSVFAGQGIGGYTFGSGTRLTVV.

This clonotype showed up just a few times. This chain links TRBV5-1 with TRBJ2-7; 10 nucleotides agree with TRBD2. The CDR3 length is 15 residues. Germline loops: CDR1 SGHRS, CDR2 YFSETQ. Losses at the gene ends were 4 bases for V and 3 bases for J; bases not matched to a gene: 7. The DNA of the CDR3 is TGCGCCAGCAGCCCTTTAGCGGGGGGCATCTACGAGCAGTACTTC. Protein sequence: CASSPLAGGIYEQYF. Variable domain in full (rest from reference TRBV5-1 and TRBJ2-7): KAGVTQTPRYLIKTRGQQVTLSCSPISGHRSVSWYQQTPGQGLQFLFEYFSETQRNKGNFPGRFSGRQFSNSRSEMNVSTLELGDSALYLCASSPLAGGIYEQYFGPGTRLTVT.

The chain links TRBV7-8 to TRBJ2-4; 10 bases agree with TRBD1. Losses at the gene ends were 5 bases for V and 13 bases for J; bases not matched to a gene: 11. The CDR3 totals 14 residues. Germline CDR1 SGHVS, CDR2 FQNEAQ. CDR3 loop: CASSGTGAYNEQYF. In nucleotides, the CDR3 is TGTGCCAGCAGCGGGACAGGGGCTTACAATGAGCAGTACTTC.

This chain joins TRBV3-1 and TRBJ2-3; the D gene is possibly TRBD1 (5 bases). The V gene lost 4 bases and the J gene lost 3 bases, with 11 bases spanning the gap. Looked up from germline, CDR1 is LGHDT and CDR2 is YNNKEL (reference sequence). This CDR3 contains 14 residues. CDR3 in DNA: TGTGCCAGCAGCCGAGGTCCAGGGACAGATACGCAGTATTTT. It specifies CASSRGPGTDTQYF.

This clonotype was detected a few times. The chain has TRBV9 and TRBJ2-5, with TRBD2 matching over 9 bases. The CDR3 is made up of 16 amino acids. Germline V gene data show CDR1 as SGDLS and CDR2 as YYNGEE. After removal of 3 bases from V and 4 bases from J, the junction contained 10 bases not matched to a gene. The CDR3 coding sequence is TGTGCCAGCAGCGCGTTTAGCGGGGGAACCTCAGAGACCCAGTACTTC. This sequence encodes CASSAFSGGTSETQYF.

This clonotype was found a few times. This chain links TRBV5-6 with TRBJ2-7; D is ambiguous. CDR1 and CDR2 from the germline V gene are SGHDT and YYEEEE. This CDR3 has 13 amino acids. The V gene lost 4 bases and the J gene lost 3 bases, with 11 bases spanning the gap. CDR3 coding DNA: TGTGCCAGCAGCCGAGGATCGGGCTACGAGCAGTACTTC. It is translated as CASSRGSGYEQYF.

Turning to this clonotype: Mismatch with germline at one junction end may stem from a read error. The chain employs TRBV20-1 and TRBJ2-1; D ambiguous. The CDR3 covers 11 residues. The germline V gene encodes CDR1 DFQATT and CDR2 SNEGSKA (reference sequence). The CDR3 sequence is CGATGRNEQFF. The CDR3 DNA follows: TGCGGTGCTACGGGTAGAAATGAGCAGTTCTTC.

Only a few counts were recorded for this clonotype. This sequence joins TRBV5-1 and TRBJ1-1; no clear D gene. In germline, CDR1 is SGHRS, CDR2 YFSETQ. V gave up 4 bases and J gave up 3 bases, with 10 bases separating them. The CDR3 runs 13 residues. CDR3 sequence (DNA): TGCGCCAGCAGCGGGATGGGAGACACTGAAGCTTTCTTT. This codes for CASSGMGDTEAFF. Variable domain in full (rest from reference TRBV5-1 and TRBJ1-1): KAGVTQTPRYLIKTRGQQVTLSCSPISGHRSVSWYQQTPGQGLQFLFEYFSETQRNKGNFPGRFSGRQFSNSRSEMNVSTLELGDSALYLCASSGMGDTEAFFGQGTRLTVV.

The chain joins TRBV5-1 to TRBJ2-1; TRBD2 agrees at 7 bases. V was clipped by 2 bases and J by 4 bases; unmatched bases: 9. Germline values: CDR1 SGHRS, CDR2 YFSETQ. This CDR3 has 16 residues. The CDR3 loop reads CASSFSLATKYNEQFF. In DNA form, the CDR3 reads TGCGCCAGCAGCTTCTCACTAGCGACCAAGTACAATGAGCAGTTCTTC. The full variable domain, with the rest looked up from reference TRBV5-1 and TRBJ2-1, is KAGVTQTPRYLIKTRGQQVTLSCSPISGHRSVSWYQQTPGQGLQFLFEYFSETQRNKGNFPGRFSGRQFSNSRSEMNVSTLELGDSALYLCASSFSLATKYNEQFFGPGTRLTVL.

In this sample, this clonotype turned up a few times. The V gene is TRBV3-1, the J gene TRBJ2-7; 9 bases map to TRBD2. Germline loops: CDR1 LGHDT, CDR2 YNNKEL (reference sequence). This CDR3 region has 15 residues. V lost 4 bases and J lost 3; bases outside the gene matches: 7. For the CDR3, the DNA is TGTGCCAGCAGCCTAGGGACTAGCTATATCTACGAGCAGTACTTC. Amino acid sequence: CASSLGTSYIYEQYF.

J is TRBJ2-1 and V is TRBV24-1; weak D call: TRBD2 (5 bases). This CDR3 contains 16 residues. Germline V gene sequence: CDR1 KGHDR, CDR2 SFDVKD. The V and J ends lost 7 bases and 4 bases respectively, with 19 bases between them. CDR3 residues: CATSGIGGVSYNEQFF. CDR3 DNA sequence: TGTGCCACCAGCGGGATCGGTGGGGTGTCGTACAATGAGCAGTTCTTC.

V gene TRBV7-8 combines with J gene TRBJ2-7, with a weak D call TRBD1 (6 bases). Germline V gene sequence: CDR1 SGHVS, CDR2 FQNEAQ. V shed 5 bases and J shed 3 bases, with 17 bases lying between them. The CDR3 has 15 residues. The CDR3 DNA is TGTGCCAGCAGCCATCGGACAGTCGATAACTACGAGCAGTACTTC. The encoded protein is CASSHRTVDNYEQYF. Combining the CDR3 with reference TRBV7-8 and TRBJ2-7 gives the whole variable domain GAGVSQSPRYKVAKRGQDVALRCDPISGHVSLFWYQQALGQGPEFLTYFQNEAQLDKSGLPSDRFFAERPEGSVSTLKIQRTQQEDSAVYLCASSHRTVDNYEQYFGPGTRLTVT.

The chain uses TRBV11-2 and TRBJ2-3; D not resolved. This CDR3 has 14 residues. Trimming stripped 3 bases from V and 5 bases from J, with 12 bases between. Germline V gene data show CDR1 as SGHAT and CDR2 as FQNNGV. CDR3 loop: CASSFSPGEDTQYF. The CDR3, as DNA: TGTGCCAGCAGCTTCAGCCCTGGGGAAGATACGCAGTATTTT.

The CDR3 region has the DNA TGCGCCAGCAGCTTGGACGGGCTCCGGGGCACTGAAGCTTTCTTT. It is translated as CASSLDGLRGTEAFF. The chain joins TRBV5-1 to TRBJ1-1; D is uncertain. The CDR3 extends over 15 amino acids. V shed 0 bases and J shed 4 bases, with 13 bases lying between them. Germline CDR1 and CDR2: SGHRS and YFSETQ.

A few counts support this clonotype. The chain recombines TRBV5-1 with TRBJ2-7; TRBD2 aligns across 11 bases. The length of the CDR3 is 16 residues. Germline loops: CDR1 SGHRS, CDR2 YFSETQ. The ends lost 3 bases at V and 3 bases at J; junction bases unmatched: 8. Written as DNA, the CDR3 is TGCGCCAGCAGCTCAAAATCTAGCGGGAGGATCTACGAGCAGTACTTC. Translated, it gives CASSSKSSGRIYEQYF.

J is TRBJ2-1 and V is TRBV12-3 or TRBV12-4; 10 positions agree with TRBD2. The CDR3 totals 16 residues. Losses at the gene ends were 5 bases for V and 3 bases for J; bases not matched to a gene: 7. CDR3 amino acids: CASSPKRGGHYNEQFF. The CDR3 region has the DNA TGTGCCAGCAGTCCTAAGCGGGGGGGGCACTACAATGAGCAGTTCTTC.

This sequence joins TRBV7-2 and TRBJ2-1; TRBD2 matches 14 bases. CDR1 SGHTA and CDR2 FQGNSA come from the germline V gene. V shed 3 bases, J shed 13 bases, and the junction held 8 bases outside the gene matches. The CDR3 is made up of 15 amino acids. The DNA for the CDR3 is TGTGCCAGCAGCTTCGGACTAGCGGGGGGAGAGACCCAGTTCTTC. This encodes CASSFGLAGGETQFF.